Shown below are 11 T cell receptor beta chains from a single sample sequenced in a study of T-cell memory formation after mild COVID-19. Via MiXCR, TCRdb re-called the 5' RACE reads, giving one row per CDR3 protein. The profile shows 170,000 or so distinct CDR3 sequences, roughly 23% of them singletons. The sample was PBMCs or a T cell subset sorted from them (not recorded which). All receptors come from an adult woman who had mild COVID-19 (a few samples of this study predate the infection). Cell type and time point are not known.

This clonotype was observed a few times. CDR3 amino acids: CASSFWGDQETQYF. DNA for the CDR3: TGTGCCAGCAGCTTTTGGGGGGACCAAGAGACCCAGTACTTC. The gene calls are TRBV7-6 and TRBJ2-5, with D perhaps matching TRBD2 (6 bases). Germline V gene data show CDR1 as SGHVS and CDR2 as FNYEAQ. Deletions cut 3 bases from V and 0 bases from J, with 8 bases between. The CDR3 consists of 14 residues.

This clonotype was detected many times. The genes are TRBV7-9 and TRBJ1-2, with 7 bases identical to TRBD1. The junction had 2 bases not matched to a gene; V was cut back by 1 base and J by 3 bases. Germline CDR1 is SEHNR and CDR2 is FQNEAQ (reference sequence). The CDR3 is 14 amino acids. CDR3 protein: CASSLDRGDYGYTF. CDR3 sequence (DNA): TGTGCCAGCAGCTTAGACAGGGGAGACTATGGCTACACCTTC.

The gene calls are TRBV19 and TRBJ2-6; unclear D gene. The CDR3 is 13 residues long. CDR1 is LNHDA and CDR2 is SQIVND in the germline V gene (reference sequence). V was trimmed by 8 bases and J by 6 bases, leaving 11 bases between them. The CDR3: CASDGPLANVLTF. The CDR3 DNA follows: TGTGCCAGTGATGGACCCCTGGCCAACGTCCTGACTTTC.

This clonotype was counted a few times. The CDR3 coding sequence is TGCAGTGCTACTCGACAGGGGGCGGTATACGAGCAGTACTTC. It is translated as CSATRQGAVYEQYF. The genes are TRBV20-1 and TRBJ2-7, with 10 bases lining up with TRBD1. Per the germline V gene, CDR1 is DFQATT and CDR2 is SNEGSKA (reference sequence). With V trimmed by 4 bases and J by 4 bases, 7 bases remained unmatched. The CDR3 spans 14 residues.

This clonotype was recorded a few times. The chain uses TRBV30 and TRBJ2-1, with D hard to call. Trimming pared 0 bases from V and 4 bases from J, leaving 7 bases between. Germline CDR1 is GTSNPN and CDR2 is SVGIG (reference sequence). This CDR3 contains 13 residues. The CDR3 DNA reads TGTGCCTGGAGTGTAAGTCGGTACAATGAGCAGTTCTTC. Translated, it gives CAWSVSRYNEQFF.

In the case of this clonotype: Mismatch with germline at one junction end may stem from a read error. The genes are TRBV30 and TRBJ1-1; D remains unclear. The V gene's germline CDR1 is GTSNPN and CDR2 SVGIG (reference sequence). The CDR3 loop spans 11 amino acids. The CDR3, as DNA: TGTGCCTGGAGTGTAAACACTGAAGCCTTCTTT. Its translation: CAWSVNTEAFF. Drawing the rest from reference TRBV30 and TRBJ1-1, the complete variable domain is SQTIHQWPATLVQPVGSPLSLECTVEGTSNPNLYWYRQAAGRGLQLLFYSVGIGQISSEVPQNLSASRPQDRQFILSSKKLLLSDSGFYLCAWSVNTEAFFGQGTRLTVV.

This clonotype was counted ten times or more. The chain has TRBV7-3 and TRBJ2-2, with 7 nucleotides matching TRBD2. The CDR3 has 15 amino acids. V lost 4 bases and J lost 3; bases outside the gene matches: 5. Germline V gene lookup returns CDR1 SGHTA and CDR2 FQGTGA. The CDR3 sequence: CASSSGLGDTGELFF. As DNA, the CDR3 is TGTGCCAGCAGCTCCGGACTAGGCGACACCGGGGAGCTGTTTTTT.

This clonotype turned up a few times. The rearrangement uses TRBV19 and TRBJ1-6; D unresolved. V was shortened by 7 bases and J by 7 bases, with 17 bases between the two germline ends. Germline V CDR1 and CDR2: LNHDA, SQIVND (reference sequence). The CDR3 consists of 15 residues. CDR3 DNA sequence: TGTGCCAGTACTCCGATTTGGGGAGGGAATTCACCCCTCCACTTT. Translated: CASTPIWGGNSPLHF.

The chain carries TRBV19 and TRBJ2-2; D unclear. Trimming took 0 bases from V and 4 from J, leaving 9 bases between them. The CDR3 covers 15 residues. CDR1 LNHDA and CDR2 SQIVND come from the germline V gene (reference sequence). The CDR3 sequence is CASSIEVGFTGELFF. DNA of the CDR3: TGTGCCAGTAGTATAGAGGTAGGGTTCACCGGGGAGCTGTTTTTT. Full variable domain (remainder filled in from reference TRBV19 and TRBJ2-2): DGGITQSPKYLFRKEGQNVTLSCEQNLNHDAMYWYRQDPGQGLRLIYYSQIVNDFQKGDIAEGYSVSREKKESFPLTVTSAQKNPTAFYLCASSIEVGFTGELFFGEGSRLTVL.

The rearrangement joins TRBV9 to TRBJ1-3; no firm D call. V was trimmed by 6 bases and J by 4 bases, leaving 5 bases between them. The CDR3 covers 11 residues. Germline values: CDR1 SGDLS, CDR2 YYNGEE. For the CDR3, the DNA is TGTGCCAGCAAGAACGGAAACACCATATATTTT. It is translated as CASKNGNTIYF.

Only a few counts were recorded for this clonotype. The chain is built from TRBV29-1 and TRBJ2-5, with a tentative D call TRBD2 (5 bases). The CDR3 contains 12 residues. Trimming stripped 4 bases from V and 1 base from J, with 7 bases between. Germline CDR1 is SQVTM and CDR2 is ANQGSEA. The CDR3 loop is CSVGSGQETQYF. For the CDR3, the DNA is TGCAGCGTTGGAAGCGGCCAAGAGACCCAGTACTTC.